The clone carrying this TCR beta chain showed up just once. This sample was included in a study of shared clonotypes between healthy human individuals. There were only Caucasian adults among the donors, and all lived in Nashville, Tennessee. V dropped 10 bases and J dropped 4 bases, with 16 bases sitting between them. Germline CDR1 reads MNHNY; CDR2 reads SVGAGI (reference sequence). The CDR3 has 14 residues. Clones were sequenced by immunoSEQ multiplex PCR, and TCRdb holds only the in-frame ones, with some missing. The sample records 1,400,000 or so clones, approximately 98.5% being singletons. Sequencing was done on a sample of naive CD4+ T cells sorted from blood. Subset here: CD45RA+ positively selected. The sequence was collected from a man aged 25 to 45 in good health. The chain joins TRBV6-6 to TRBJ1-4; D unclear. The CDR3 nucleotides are TGTGCCACTTTAAGGGAAGCAATTAATGAAAAACTGTTTTTT. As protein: CATLREAINEKLFF.